The source of this TCR beta chain is a study of regulatory T cells in long-lasting Graves disease. Germline values: CDR1 SGDLS, CDR2 YYNGEE. This CDR3 region has 14 residues. V was clipped by 3 bases and J by 3 bases; unmatched bases: 2. As for time point: newly diagnosed GD, antithyroid drugs for less than 3 months. The TCR library was prepared using RNA isolated from PBMCs. Overall study findings and caveats: TRBV28, TRBJ1-2 and TRBJ2-5 emerged as the favored segments in persistent disease.

Only a few counts were recorded for this clonotype. Antigen: not known. Assembly of TCR beta libraries relied on iRepertoire HTBI primers together with Arm-PCR of CDR3 regions. TCRdb used MiXCR to reprocess the multiplex PCR reads, holding one entry per CDR3 protein. Counted here are 420,000 or so distinct CDR3 sequences, around 17% occurring once; the ten biggest clones make up 20% to 25%. The data were also submitted as part of a second study, on T cells in Graves' hyperthyroidism and ophthalmopathy. That study reports: First-round RT-PCR targeting the TCR CDR3 was performed with the HTBI primer set. Through a model of 13 V-J features, ophthalmopathy was separated from stable hyperthyroidism. Model predictions of ophthalmopathy came a median roughly 6.7 months before onset.

The sequencing used peripheral blood mononuclear cells (PBMCs), collected at new diagnosis, from a patient treated with antithyroid drugs. The origin of this receptor is a woman between 18 and 29 years old with Graves disease. V is TRBV9 and J is TRBJ2-7; 11 bases line up with TRBD1. The CDR3 loop is CASSAGQGDYEQYF. CDR3 in DNA: TGTGCCAGCAGCGCGGGACAGGGGGACTACGAGCAGTACTTC. The whole variable domain, remainder taken from reference TRBV9 and TRBJ2-7, is DSGVTQTPKHLITATGQRVTLRCSPRSGDLSVYWYQQSLDQGLQFLIQYYNGEERAKGNILERFSAQQFPDLHSELNLSSLELGDSALYFCASSAGQGDYEQYFGPGTRLTVT.